The rows below give T cell receptor beta chains drawn from one sample of a study of T cell responses to AZD1222 COVID-19 vaccine. Measured with immunoSEQ multiplex PCR; TCRdb has only the in-frame clones, and not every one. The sample holds around 170,000 clones, 80% to 95% seen once. The sequencing here drew on peripheral blood, taken 28 days after the second AZD1222 dose. The source is an adult who received the AZD1222 COVID-19 vaccine. CDR3s include the opening cysteine and the closing phenylalanine or tryptophan. The order of the fields is clone size, D gene, J gene, V gene, CDR3 protein, CDR3 DNA. The D gene is left open where the match is weak. Only some rows state a clone size, as once, few, many or a class for expanded clones.

- | - | TRBJ1-4 | TRBV5-1 | CASSLTGVEGEKLFF | TGCGCCAGCAGCCTGACAGGCGTTGAGGGTGAAAAACTGTTTTTT
- | - | TRBJ2-4 | TRBV19 | CALWLAKNIQYF | TGTGCCTTATGGCTAGCCAAAAACATTCAGTACTTC
once | TRBD1 | TRBJ1-5 | TRBV6-1 | CASSETGVQPQHF | TGTGCCAGCAGTGAAACAGGGGTTCAGCCCCAGCATTTT
- | - | TRBJ1-3 | TRBV5-8 | CASSYQYGNTIYF | TGTGCCAGCAGCTACCAGTACGGAAACACCATATATTTT
- | - | TRBJ2-3 | TRBV29-1 | CSVEAGAKDTQYF | TGCAGCGTAGAAGCTGGGGCCAAGGATACGCAGTATTTT
- | TRBD2 | TRBJ2-2 | TRBV7-6 | CASSLYFEVAGGYGELFF | TGTGCCAGCAGCTTATATTTTGAGGTAGCGGGAGGATACGGGGAGCTGTTTTTT
once | - | TRBJ2-3 | TRBV3-1/TRBV3-2 | CASSQEGWRDTQYF | TGTGCCAGCAGCCAAGAGGGCTGGCGGGATACGCAGTATTTT
- | - | TRBJ2-3 | TRBV9 | CASSVAKRGEGSTDTQYF | TGTGCCAGCAGCGTAGCTAAGAGGGGCGAGGGTTCCACAGATACGCAGTATTTT
- | - | TRBJ1-2 | TRBV20-1 | CSARLSGYTF | TGCAGTGCTAGGCTGTCGGGCTACACCTTC
- | - | TRBJ1-3 | TRBV12-3/TRBV12-4 | CASSLYAGNTIYF | TGTGCCAGCAGTTTATATGCTGGAAACACCATATATTTT
- | - | TRBJ1-1 | TRBV28 | CASSQGPLWGGTEAFF | TGTGCCAGCAGCCAGGGACCTCTTTGGGGGGGCACTGAAGCTTTCTTT
once | - | TRBJ1-4 | TRBV7-4 | CASSLEWGDNEKLFF | TGTGCCAGCAGCTTAGAGTGGGGTGACAATGAAAAACTGTTTTTT
- | - | TRBJ2-2 | TRBV6-5 | CASSYSGSWIGELFF | TGTGCCAGCAGTTACTCGGGTAGCTGGATCGGGGAGCTGTTTTTT
- | TRBD2 | TRBJ2-7 | TRBV6-5 | CASRILAGGAEQYF | TGTGCCAGCAGGATACTAGCGGGAGGAGCCGAGCAGTACTTC
once | TRBD2 | TRBJ2-1 | TRBV18 | CASSPPTSGRGSYNEQFF | TGTGCCAGCTCACCACCGACTAGCGGGAGGGGGTCCTACAATGAGCAGTTCTTC
- | - | TRBJ1-1 | TRBV28 | CASTDPQGNTEAFF | TGTGCCAGCACCGACCCTCAGGGGAACACTGAAGCTTTCTTT
- | TRBD2 | TRBJ2-2 | TRBV6-4 | CASSSSGIIPGELFF | TGTGCCAGCAGTTCCAGCGGGATCATCCCCGGGGAGCTGTTTTTT
- | TRBD1 | TRBJ1-5 | TRBV19 | CASSRGQGTQPQHF | TGTGCCAGTAGTCGGGGACAGGGTACTCAGCCCCAGCATTTT
- | - | TRBJ1-3 | TRBV18 | CASSPNGISGNTIYF | TGTGCCAGCTCACCGAACGGGATCTCTGGAAACACCATATATTTT
- | - | TRBJ2-7 | TRBV6-5 | CASSYSTGFYEQYF | TGTGCCAGCAGTTACTCGACAGGATTCTACGAGCAGTACTTC
- | - | TRBJ1-3 | TRBV9 | CASGTGYGNTIYF | TGTGCCAGCGGAACAGGGTATGGAAACACCATATATTTT
- | - | TRBJ1-2 | TRBV18 | CASSQLESDGYTF | TGTGCCAGCTCACAACTCGAGTCCGACGGCTACACCTTC
- | - | TRBJ2-1 | TRBV3-1/TRBV3-2 | CASSPPGNEQFF | TGTGCCAGCAGCCCACCAGGGAATGAGCAGTTCTTC
- | - | TRBJ1-4 | TRBV7-9 | CASSFGSATNEKLFF | TGTGCCAGCAGCTTCGGGAGTGCAACTAATGAAAAACTGTTTTTT
few | - | TRBJ2-3 | TRBV6-5 | CASTSVVESTDTQYF | TGTGCCAGCACGTCAGTTGTGGAAAGCACAGATACGCAGTATTTT
- | - | TRBJ1-5 | TRBV7-6 | CASSLTAVGQPQHF | TGTGCCAGCAGCTTAACCGCAGTGGGGCAGCCCCAGCATTTT
- | - | TRBJ2-1 | TRBV18 | CASSVGEPNEQFF | TGTGCCAGCAGCGTCGGGGAACCGAATGAGCAGTTCTTC
once | - | TRBJ1-1 | TRBV6-5 | CASSNEARLIF | TGTGCCAGCAGTAATGAGGCGCGGCTCATCTTT
once | TRBD1 | TRBJ1-6 | TRBV28 | CASCTGTGVSPLHF | TGTGCCAGTTGCACCGGGACAGGGGTCTCACCCCTCCACTTT
- | - | TRBJ1-5 | TRBV2 | CASKTDYSNQPQHF | TGTGCCAGCAAGACGGATTATAGCAATCAGCCCCAGCATTTT
once | - | TRBJ2-3 | TRBV19 | CASSDGFSLGSWALQTTDTQYF | TGTGCCAGTAGTGATGGTTTTAGCCTAGGGTCTTGGGCTCTACAAACCACAGATACGCAGTATTTT
- | TRBD1 | TRBJ1-1 | TRBV7-3 | CASSSDGTGTTEAFF | TGTGCCAGCAGCTCCGACGGGACAGGGACCACTGAAGCTTTCTTT
- | - | TRBJ1-1 | TRBV18 | CASSPHRDGPSRAEAFF | TGTGCCAGCTCACCGCACCGGGACGGACCCTCGAGGGCTGAAGCTTTCTTT
- | - | TRBJ1-3 | TRBV4-1 | CASSQGRGGSGNTIYF | TGCGCCAGCAGCCAAGGGCGGGGAGGATCTGGAAACACCATATATTTT
- | - | TRBJ1-6 | TRBV6-2/TRBV6-3 | CASSLSRDSPLHF | TGTGCCAGCAGTTTATCCAGGGATTCACCCCTCCACTTT
- | TRBD1 | TRBJ1-3 | TRBV7-2 | CASSLEGGQGLGNTIYF | TGTGCCAGCAGCTTAGAGGGGGGACAGGGATTAGGAAACACCATATATTTT